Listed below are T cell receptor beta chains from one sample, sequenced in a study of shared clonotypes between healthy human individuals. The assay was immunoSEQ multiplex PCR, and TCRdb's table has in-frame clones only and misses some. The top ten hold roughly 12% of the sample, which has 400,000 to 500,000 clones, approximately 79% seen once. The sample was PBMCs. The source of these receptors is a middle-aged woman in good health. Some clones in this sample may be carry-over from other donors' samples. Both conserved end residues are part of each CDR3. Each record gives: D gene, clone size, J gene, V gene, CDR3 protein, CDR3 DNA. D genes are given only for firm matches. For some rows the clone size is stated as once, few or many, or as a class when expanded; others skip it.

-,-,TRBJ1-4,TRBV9,CASSVRPGEKLFF,TGTGCCAGCAGCGTGCGGCCAGGGGAAAAACTGTTTTTT
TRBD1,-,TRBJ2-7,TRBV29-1,CSVAGTGGSYEQYF,TGCAGCGTAGCCGGGACAGGGGGCTCCTACGAGCAGTACTTC
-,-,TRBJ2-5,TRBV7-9,CASSFRGWKETQYF,TGTGCCAGCAGCTTTCGGGGGTGGAAAGAGACCCAGTACTTC
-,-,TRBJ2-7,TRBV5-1,CASSFWGDSSYEQYF,TGCGCCAGCAGCTTTTGGGGCGATAGCTCCTACGAGCAGTACTTC
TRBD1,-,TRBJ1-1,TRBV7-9,CASSSDREGGTEAFF,TGTGCCAGCAGCTCAGACAGGGAAGGTGGAACTGAAGCTTTCTTT
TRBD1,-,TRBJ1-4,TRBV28,CASSFRTGSEKLFF,TGTGCCAGCAGTTTTAGGACAGGGAGTGAAAAACTGTTTTTT
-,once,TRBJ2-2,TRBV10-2,CASSEDHGELFF,TGCGCCAGCAGTGAGGACCACGGGGAGCTGTTTTTT
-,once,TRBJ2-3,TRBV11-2,CASSLDIAADTQYF,TGTGCCAGCAGCTTAGACATAGCGGCAGATACGCAGTATTTT
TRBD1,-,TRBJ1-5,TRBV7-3,CASSPNPRQGWDQPQHF,TGTGCCAGCAGCCCCAACCCTCGACAGGGGTGGGATCAGCCCCAGCATTTT
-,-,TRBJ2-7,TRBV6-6,CASLDIDYEQYF,TGTGCCAGCCTGGACATAGACTACGAGCAGTACTTC
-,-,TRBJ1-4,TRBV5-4,CASSLDKGNEKLFF,TGTGCCAGCAGCCTGGACAAGGGGAATGAAAAACTGTTTTTT
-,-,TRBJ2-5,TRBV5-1,CASSRGPSEETQYF,TGCGCCAGCAGCAGGGGACCGTCAGAAGAGACCCAGTACTTC
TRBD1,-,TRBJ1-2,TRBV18,CASSQMGTGAFNYGYTF,TGTGCCAGCTCACAAATGGGTACAGGGGCTTTTAACTATGGCTACACCTTC
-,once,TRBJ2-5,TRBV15,CATSRDRQQETQYF,TGTGCCACCAGCAGAGATCGGCAGCAAGAGACCCAGTACTTC
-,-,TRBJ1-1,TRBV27,CASSLAVGRYTEAFF,TGTGCCAGCAGCCTCGCCGTGGGGCGCTACACTGAAGCTTTCTTT
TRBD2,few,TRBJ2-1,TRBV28,CASSFLAGVSRSYNEQFF,TGTGCCAGCAGTTTCCTAGCGGGAGTTTCCAGATCCTACAATGAGCAGTTCTTC
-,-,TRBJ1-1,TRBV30,CAWSGQANTEAFF,TGTGCCTGGAGTGGACAGGCAAACACTGAAGCTTTCTTT
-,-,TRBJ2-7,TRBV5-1,CASSLDFSYEQYF,TGCGCCAGCAGCTTGGACTTTTCCTACGAGCAGTACTTC